These 25 T cell receptor beta chains originate from one sample sequenced in a study of blood T cell repertoires in COVID-19. The repertoire was sequenced with immunoSEQ multiplex PCR; TCRdb's copy has only in-frame clones and lacks some. The sample consists of over 250,000 clones, 88% of them appearing once. Source material: peripheral blood. The receptors here all came from a woman aged 70-85 years with COVID-19, enrolled during active disease.

This chain links TRBV5-1 with TRBJ2-7, with TRBD2 identical over 11 bases. This CDR3 region has 14 residues. The germline CDR1 and CDR2 sequences are SGHRS and YFSETQ. V gave up 4 bases and J gave up 7 bases; unmatched junction bases: 7. The CDR3 spells CASSPLAGGREQYF. The CDR3 DNA is TGCGCCAGCAGCCCTTTAGCGGGAGGGAGAGAGCAGTACTTC.

This rearrangement joins TRBV7-2 to TRBJ2-5, with TRBD1 identical over 8 bases. Per germline, CDR1 SGHTA and CDR2 FQGNSA. The CDR3 has 14 residues. The J segment lost 4 bases and the V segment lost 5 bases, leaving 6 bases of the junction unmatched. The CDR3 DNA reads TGTGCCAGCAGCCCGCGGACAGGGAGAGAGACCCAGTACTTC. Residues: CASSPRTGRETQYF.

The chain recombines TRBV6-2 or TRBV6-3 with TRBJ2-7; D call uncertain. The CDR3 is made up of 13 amino acids. With 2 bases removed from V and 0 bases from J, the gap between germline ends came to 5 bases. Germline lookup yields CDR1 MNHEY and CDR2 SVGEGT. In DNA, the CDR3 is TGTGCCAGCAGTTACGACAACTCCTACGAGCAGTACTTC. This encodes CASSYDNSYEQYF.

The chain recombines TRBV9 with TRBJ2-1; tentative D call: TRBD2 (6 bases). The V and J ends lost 3 bases and 0 bases respectively, with 10 bases between them. Germline V lookup: CDR1 SGDLS, CDR2 YYNGEE. The CDR3 loop spans 15 amino acids. The CDR3 DNA reads as TGTGCCAGCAGCGCGACGGGAGACTCCTACAATGAGCAGTTCTTC. Translated: CASSATGDSYNEQFF.

This clone was detected only once. The gene calls are TRBV21-1 and TRBJ2-1; TRBD1, as called in the table, went unchecked against the DNA. TRBV21-1 is listed as a pseudogene. This CDR3 contains 15 residues. CDR3 region: CASSRTQSSYNEQFF. The CDR3 DNA reads as TGTGCCAGCAGCAGAACACAGAGCTCCTACAATGAGCAGTTCTTC.

The chain carries TRBV29-1 and TRBJ2-5; 12 bases align to TRBD1. J lost 3 bases, V lost 6 bases, and 2 bases had no gene match. The CDR3 is 13 amino acids. Germline values: CDR1 SQVTM, CDR2 ANQGSEA. The CDR3 DNA is TGCAGCGTCGGGACAGGGGGCGAAGAGACCCAGTACTTC. Translated, it gives CSVGTGGEETQYF.

The chain links TRBV28 to TRBJ1-2; a possible D gene is TRBD1 (5 bases). The CDR3 has 15 amino acids. The germline gives CDR1 MDHEN, CDR2 SYDVKM. Trimming took off 3 bases at V and 4 bases at J, with 15 bases between the two ends. The CDR3 DNA reads as TGTGCCAGCAGTTTGTGGGGGGACCTGATCTATGGCTACACCTTC. It codes for CASSLWGDLIYGYTF.

This chain connects TRBV19 to TRBJ2-3; unclear D gene. CDR3 length equals 14 residues. Germline V CDR1 and CDR2: LNHDA, SQIVND (reference sequence). Trimming took 4 bases from V and 4 from J, leaving 12 bases between them. CDR3 in DNA: TGTGCCAGTAGTAACCCGTCGGCGGCAGATACGCAGTATTTT. Translated, it gives CASSNPSAADTQYF. Full variable domain (remainder filled in from reference TRBV19 and TRBJ2-3): DGGITQSPKYLFRKEGQNVTLSCEQNLNHDAMYWYRQDPGQGLRLIYYSQIVNDFQKGDIAEGYSVSREKKESFPLTVTSAQKNPTAFYLCASSNPSAADTQYFGPGTRLTVL.

The chain combines TRBV30 with TRBJ1-5; 7 bases fit TRBD1. J lost 3 bases, V lost 2 bases, and 4 bases had no gene match. CDR3 size: 14 residues. Per the germline V gene, CDR1 is GTSNPN and CDR2 is SVGIG (reference sequence). The CDR3, as DNA: TGTGCCTGGAGTAGGGGACAGTTCAATCAGCCCCAGCATTTT. Translating gives CAWSRGQFNQPQHF.

V usage is TRBV5-1 and J usage is TRBJ2-5; 9 bases line up with TRBD1. Germline loops: CDR1 SGHRS, CDR2 YFSETQ. The CDR3 covers 14 residues. V lost 4 bases, J lost 4 bases, and 5 bases stayed unmatched. CDR3 nucleotides: TGCGCCAGCAGCCGAGGGACAGGGAGAGAGACCCAGTACTTC. It yields the protein CASSRGTGRETQYF.

The chain employs TRBV6-5 and TRBJ2-2, with 8 nucleotides matching TRBD1. Germline V lookup: CDR1 MNHEY, CDR2 SVGAGI. Losses at the gene ends were 7 bases for V and 6 bases for J; bases not matched to a gene: 4. The CDR3 loop spans 13 amino acids. The CDR3 spells CASKQGEAGELFF. The CDR3 nucleotides are TGTGCCAGCAAACAGGGGGAGGCCGGGGAGCTGTTTTTT.

V and J are TRBV5-6 and TRBJ2-7, with a weak D call TRBD2 (6 bases). Deletions cut 0 bases from V and 3 bases from J, with 10 bases between. This CDR3 contains 14 residues. CDR1 is SGHDT and CDR2 is YYEEEE in the germline V gene. The CDR3 loop reads CASSLETGVYEQYF. The CDR3 nucleotides read TGTGCCAGCAGCTTGGAAACGGGGGTCTACGAGCAGTACTTC.

The genes are TRBV18 and TRBJ1-1; D remains unclear. The CDR3 sequence is 14 residues long. V gave up 6 bases and J gave up 5 bases, with 16 bases separating them. CDR1 and CDR2 (germline): KGHSH, LQKENI. CDR3 in amino acids: CASSPTAGETEAFF. CDR3 sequence (DNA): TGTGCCAGCTCCCCAACGGCCGGGGAAACTGAAGCTTTCTTT.

The gene calls are TRBV12-3 or TRBV12-4 and TRBJ2-3; D may be TRBD1 (6 bases). The CDR3 has 11 amino acids. V shed 2 bases and J shed 12 bases, with 9 bases lying between them. The CDR3 reads CASSLSDSQYF. CDR3 bases: TGTGCCAGCAGTTTATCGGACAGCCAGTATTTT.

The V gene is TRBV12-3 or TRBV12-4, the J gene TRBJ2-5, with a weak D call TRBD1 (6 bases). V shed 6 bases and J shed 1 base, with 9 bases lying between them. CDR3 length equals 13 residues. CDR3 nucleotides: TGTGCCAGCAGCCGGGACACCCAAGAGACCCAGTACTTC. Protein: CASSRDTQETQYF.

The rearrangement joins TRBV3-1 (or the pseudogene TRBV3-2) to TRBJ2-5; perhaps TRBD2 as D (6 bases). The CDR3 extends over 15 amino acids. The V gene lost 1 base and the J gene lost 5 bases, with 14 bases spanning the gap. Germline V lookup: CDR1 LGHDT, CDR2 YNNKEL (reference sequence). The CDR3 bases are TGTGCCAGCAGCCAAGCTCCGACTAGTTGGGAGACCCAGTACTTC. Amino acid sequence: CASSQAPTSWETQYF.

The DNA for the CDR3 is TGCGCCAGCAGCCCGGGCGGGAGCTCCTACGAGCAGTACTTC. Amino acid sequence: CASSPGGSSYEQYF. The genes are TRBV5-1 and TRBJ2-7; TRBD2 matches at 7 bases. The CDR3 is made up of 14 amino acids. V was pared by 4 bases and J by 0 bases, with 4 bases of the junction left unmatched. Germline values: CDR1 SGHRS, CDR2 YFSETQ.

CDR3 DNA: TGTGCCAGCAGCGTAGGTTCTAGCGGCAATGAGCAGTTCTTC. This translates into CASSVGSSGNEQFF. This rearrangement joins TRBV9 to TRBJ2-1; 7 bases align to TRBD2. V lost 0 bases to trimming and J lost 6 bases; unmatched junction nucleotides: 3. CDR3 length: 14 amino acids. The germline V gene encodes CDR1 SGDLS and CDR2 YYNGEE. Based on the CDR3 plus reference TRBV9 and TRBJ2-1, the full variable domain is DSGVTQTPKHLITATGQRVTLRCSPRSGDLSVYWYQQSLDQGLQFLIQYYNGEERAKGNILERFSAQQFPDLHSELNLSSLELGDSALYFCASSVGSSGNEQFFGPGTRLTVL.

The V call is TRBV11-3, the J call TRBJ1-4; TRBD1 aligns across 7 bases. V shed 11 bases and J 5 bases; nucleotides not matched to a gene: 14. The CDR3 sequence is 15 residues long. CDR1 and CDR2 (germline): SGHNT, YENEEA. CDR3 DNA: TGTGCCCCAACCATTTTGACAGGGAGGAATGAAAAACTGTTTTTT. Protein product: CAPTILTGRNEKLFF.

This clone was detected only a few times. The V gene is TRBV6-1, the J gene TRBJ1-5; maybe TRBD1 (5 bases). The CDR3 length is 15 residues. V was cut by 3 bases and J by 6 bases, with 15 bases left in between. Germline lookup yields CDR1 MNHNS and CDR2 SASEGT. CDR3 sequence: CASSDGGVFGQPQHF. CDR3 DNA: TGTGCCAGCAGTGATGGAGGGGTTTTCGGTCAGCCCCAGCATTTT.

The J gene is TRBJ1-4, the V gene TRBV23-1; D is undetermined. TRBV23-1 is an open reading frame whose function is uncertain. This CDR3 spans 11 amino acids. Trimming pared 7 bases from V and 7 bases from J, leaving 7 bases between. CDR3 nucleotides: TGCGCCAGCATCCTGAGTGAAAAACTGTTTTTT. This encodes CASILSEKLFF.

V and J are TRBV6-5 and TRBJ2-7; 9 bases are a match to TRBD2. The CDR3 is 13 residues long. V lost 7 bases and J lost 2; bases outside the gene matches: 3. Germline CDR1 and CDR2: MNHEY and SVGAGI. In DNA, the CDR3 is TGTGCCAGCAAGACTAGCGGAACCTACGAGCAGTACTTC. This sequence encodes CASKTSGTYEQYF.

The rearrangement links TRBV3-1 (or the pseudogene TRBV3-2) to TRBJ2-7; D unresolved. Trimming removed 4 bases at V and 2 bases at J, with 15 bases between. Germline V gives CDR1 LGHDT, CDR2 YNNKEL (reference sequence). The CDR3 spans 15 residues. CDR3: CASSPPRSRPYEQYF. The DNA for the CDR3 is TGTGCCAGCAGCCCCCCGCGTAGCAGACCCTACGAGCAGTACTTC.

The V gene is TRBV3-1 (or the pseudogene TRBV3-2), the J gene TRBJ2-5; a possible D gene is TRBD2 (6 bases). The germline V gene encodes CDR1 LGHDT and CDR2 YNNKEL (reference sequence). This CDR3 comprises 17 residues. Deletions cut 0 bases from V and 6 bases from J, with 20 bases between. This CDR3 reads CASSQESQRVFLKTQYF. CDR3 DNA: TGTGCCAGCAGCCAAGAGTCCCAGCGGGTGTTCTTGAAGACCCAGTACTTC.

V and J are TRBV30 and TRBJ2-1, with D possibly TRBD2 on 5 matching bases. With 3 bases removed from V and 8 bases from J, the gap between germline ends came to 8 bases. Germline CDR1 reads GTSNPN; CDR2 reads SVGIG (reference sequence). The CDR3 runs to 11 residues. The CDR3 sequence is CAWRGGYEQFF. In DNA, the CDR3 is TGTGCCTGGAGAGGCGGGTATGAGCAGTTCTTC. Using reference TRBV30 and TRBJ2-1 for the parts outside the CDR3, the full variable domain is SQTIHQWPATLVQPVGSPLSLECTVEGTSNPNLYWYRQAAGRGLQLLFYSVGIGQISSEVPQNLSASRPQDRQFILSSKKLLLSDSGFYLCAWRGGYEQFFGPGTRLTVL.